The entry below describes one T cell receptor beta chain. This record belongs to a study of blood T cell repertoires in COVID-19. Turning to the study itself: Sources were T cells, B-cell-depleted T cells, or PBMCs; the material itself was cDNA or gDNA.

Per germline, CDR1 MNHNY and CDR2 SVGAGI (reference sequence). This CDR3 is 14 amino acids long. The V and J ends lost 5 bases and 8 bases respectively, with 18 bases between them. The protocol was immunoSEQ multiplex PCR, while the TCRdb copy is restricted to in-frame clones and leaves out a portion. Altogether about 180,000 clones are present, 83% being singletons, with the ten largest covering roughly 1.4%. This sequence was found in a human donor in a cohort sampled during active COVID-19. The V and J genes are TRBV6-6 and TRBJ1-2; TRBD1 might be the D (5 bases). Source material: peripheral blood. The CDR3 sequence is CASSPNPPGGGYTF. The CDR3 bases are TGTGCCAGCAGTCCAAACCCCCCGGGGGGGGGCTACACCTTC.